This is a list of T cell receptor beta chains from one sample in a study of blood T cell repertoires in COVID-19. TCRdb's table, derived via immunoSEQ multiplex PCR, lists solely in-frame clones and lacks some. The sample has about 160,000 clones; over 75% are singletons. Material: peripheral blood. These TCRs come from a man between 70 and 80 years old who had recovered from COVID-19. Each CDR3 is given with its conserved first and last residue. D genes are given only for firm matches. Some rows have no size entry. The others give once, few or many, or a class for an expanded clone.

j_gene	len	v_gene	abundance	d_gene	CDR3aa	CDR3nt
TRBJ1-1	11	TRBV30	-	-	CAWSASREAFF	TGTGCCTGGAGTGCAAGCCGTGAAGCTTTCTTT
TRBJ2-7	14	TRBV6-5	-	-	CASSHQQGPYEQYF	TGTGCCAGCAGCCACCAACAGGGCCCCTACGAGCAGTACTTC
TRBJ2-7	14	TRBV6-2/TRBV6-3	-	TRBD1	CASSFRQGTYEQYF	TGTGCCAGCAGTTTTCGACAGGGAACCTACGAGCAGTACTTC
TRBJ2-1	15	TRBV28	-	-	CASSLGGSQVNEQFF	TGTGCCAGCAGTTTAGGGGGCAGCCAGGTCAATGAGCAGTTCTTC
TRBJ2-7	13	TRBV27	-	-	CASSLMGGAEQYF	TGTGCCAGCAGTTTAATGGGGGGAGCCGAGCAGTACTTC
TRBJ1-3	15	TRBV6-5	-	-	CASSYWAGAGNTIYF	TGTGCCAGCAGTTATTGGGCAGGGGCTGGAAACACCATATATTTT
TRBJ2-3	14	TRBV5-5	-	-	CASSPWQVSDTQYF	TGTGCCAGCAGCCCATGGCAGGTTTCAGATACGCAGTATTTT
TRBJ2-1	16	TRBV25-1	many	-	CASRPRQLNSYNEQFF	TGTGCCAGCAGACCCCGACAACTTAATTCCTACAATGAGCAGTTCTTC
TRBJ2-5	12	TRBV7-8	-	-	CASSSPTGTQYF	TGTGCCAGCAGCTCACCTACCGGGACCCAGTACTTC
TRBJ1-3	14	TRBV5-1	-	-	CASSLDSSGNTIYF	TGCGCCAGCAGCTTGGACTCATCTGGAAACACCATATATTTT
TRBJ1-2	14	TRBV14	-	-	CASSQSGTPYGYTF	TGTGCCAGCAGCCAATCAGGGACACCCTATGGCTACACCTTC
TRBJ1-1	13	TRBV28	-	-	CASSPGQSVKAFF	TGTGCCAGCAGTCCAGGACAGTCCGTGAAAGCTTTCTTT